This TCR beta chain was captured by sequencing in a study of control samples from healthy donors and cancer patients. Clones were read by immunoSEQ multiplex PCR, and TCRdb kept only the in-frame ones, dropping some. The data contain tens of thousands of clones, approximately 89% of them singletons. The CDR3 loop spans 15 amino acids. CDR1 SGHTA and CDR2 FQGTGA come from the germline V gene. The V segment lost 0 bases and the J segment 4 bases; nucleotides outside the gene matches: 3. This chain links TRBV7-3 with TRBJ2-5; 9 bases match TRBD2. The material sequenced was PBMCs. The receptor comes from a middle-aged man with colorectal cancer. CDR3 sequence: CASSLTPGLAETQYF. CDR3 bases: TGTGCCAGCAGCTTAACTCCGGGACTAGCAGAGACCCAGTACTTC. The complete variable domain, with remaining parts taken from reference TRBV7-3 and TRBJ2-5, reads GAGVSQTPSNKVTEKGKYVELRCDPISGHTALYWYRQSLGQGPEFLIYFQGTGAADDSGLPNDRFFAVRPEGSVSTLKIQRTERGDSAVYLCASSLTPGLAETQYFGPGTRLLVL.